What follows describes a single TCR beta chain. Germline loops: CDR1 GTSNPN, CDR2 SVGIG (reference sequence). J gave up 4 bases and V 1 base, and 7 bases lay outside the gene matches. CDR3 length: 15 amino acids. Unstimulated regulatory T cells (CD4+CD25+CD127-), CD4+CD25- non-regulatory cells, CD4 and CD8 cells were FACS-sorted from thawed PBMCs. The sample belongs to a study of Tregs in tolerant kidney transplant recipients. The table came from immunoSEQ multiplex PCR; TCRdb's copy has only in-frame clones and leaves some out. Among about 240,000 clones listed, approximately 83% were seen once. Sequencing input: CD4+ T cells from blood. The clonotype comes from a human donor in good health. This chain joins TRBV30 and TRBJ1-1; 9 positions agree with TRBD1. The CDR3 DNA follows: TGTGCCTGGAGTGCCAAGGACAGGGGAAGCACTGAAGCTTTCTTT. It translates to CAWSAKDRGSTEAFF. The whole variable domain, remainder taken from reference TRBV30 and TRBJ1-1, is SQTIHQWPATLVQPVGSPLSLECTVEGTSNPNLYWYRQAAGRGLQLLFYSVGIGQISSEVPQNLSASRPQDRQFILSSKKLLLSDSGFYLCAWSAKDRGSTEAFFGQGTRLTVV.